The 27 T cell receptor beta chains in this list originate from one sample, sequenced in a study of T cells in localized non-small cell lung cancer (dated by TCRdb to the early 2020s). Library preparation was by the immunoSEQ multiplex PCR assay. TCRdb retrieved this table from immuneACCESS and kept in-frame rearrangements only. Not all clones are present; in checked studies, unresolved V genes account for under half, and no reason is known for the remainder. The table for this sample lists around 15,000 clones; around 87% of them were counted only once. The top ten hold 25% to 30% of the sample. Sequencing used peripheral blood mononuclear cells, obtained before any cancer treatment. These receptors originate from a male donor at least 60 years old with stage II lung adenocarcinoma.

CDR3 DNA sequence: TGCGCCAGCACACCCCAAACCCACACAGATACGCAGTATTTT. Translated, it gives CASTPQTHTDTQYF. The chain combines TRBV5-1 with TRBJ2-3, with D unresolved. The germline gives CDR1 SGHRS, CDR2 YFSETQ. The CDR3 loop spans 14 amino acids. With 6 bases removed from V and 2 bases from J, the gap between germline ends came to 13 bases.

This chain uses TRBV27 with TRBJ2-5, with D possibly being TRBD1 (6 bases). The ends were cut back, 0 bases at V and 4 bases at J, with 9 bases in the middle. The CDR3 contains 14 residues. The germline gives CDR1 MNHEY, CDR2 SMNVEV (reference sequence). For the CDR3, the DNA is TGTGCCAGCAGTTTATCGGCCAGGGGAGAGACCCAGTACTTC. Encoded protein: CASSLSARGETQYF.

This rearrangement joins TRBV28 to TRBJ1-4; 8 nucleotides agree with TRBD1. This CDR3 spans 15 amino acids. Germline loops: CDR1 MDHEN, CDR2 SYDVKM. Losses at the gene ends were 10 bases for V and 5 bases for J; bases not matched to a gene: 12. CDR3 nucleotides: TGTGCCACCTACCCCCAGGGGGCGCTGAATGAAAAACTGTTTTTT. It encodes CATYPQGALNEKLFF.

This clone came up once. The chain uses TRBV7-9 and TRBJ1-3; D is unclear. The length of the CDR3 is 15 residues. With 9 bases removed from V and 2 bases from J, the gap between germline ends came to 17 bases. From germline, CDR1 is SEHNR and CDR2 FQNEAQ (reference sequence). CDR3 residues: CASEGRSPTGNTIYF. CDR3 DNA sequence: TGTGCCAGTGAGGGCCGCTCCCCTACTGGAAACACCATATATTTT.

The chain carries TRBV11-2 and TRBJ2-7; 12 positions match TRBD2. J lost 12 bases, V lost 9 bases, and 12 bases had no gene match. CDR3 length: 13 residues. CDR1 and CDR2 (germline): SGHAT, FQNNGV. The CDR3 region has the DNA TGTGCCAGTACGGGACTAGCGGGCCCATCGAGGTACTTC. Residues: CASTGLAGPSRYF.

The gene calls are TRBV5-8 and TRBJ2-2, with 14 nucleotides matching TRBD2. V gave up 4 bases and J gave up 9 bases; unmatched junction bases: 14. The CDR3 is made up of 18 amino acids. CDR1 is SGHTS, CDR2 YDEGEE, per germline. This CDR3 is CASSHTGTSGSGVRELFF. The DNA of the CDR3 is TGTGCCAGCAGCCATACCGGGACTAGCGGGAGCGGTGTAAGGGAGCTGTTTTTT. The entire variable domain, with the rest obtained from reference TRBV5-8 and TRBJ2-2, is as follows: EAGVTQSPTHLIKTRGQQATLRCSPISGHTSVYWYQQALGLGLQFLLWYDEGEERNRGNFPPRFSGRQFPNYSSELNVNALELEDSALYLCASSHTGTSGSGVRELFFGEGSRLTVL.

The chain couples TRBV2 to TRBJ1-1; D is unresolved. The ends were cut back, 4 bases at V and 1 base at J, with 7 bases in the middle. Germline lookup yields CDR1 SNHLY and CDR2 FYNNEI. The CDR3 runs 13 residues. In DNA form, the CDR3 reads TGTGCCAGCAGTGTGAAACAGAACACTGAAGCTTTCTTT. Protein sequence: CASSVKQNTEAFF.

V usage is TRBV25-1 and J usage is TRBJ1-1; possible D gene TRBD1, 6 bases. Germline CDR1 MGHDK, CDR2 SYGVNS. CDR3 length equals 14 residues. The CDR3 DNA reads TGTGCGTCTCGACAGGCGGGAATGAACACTGAAGCTTTCTTT. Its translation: CASRQAGMNTEAFF.

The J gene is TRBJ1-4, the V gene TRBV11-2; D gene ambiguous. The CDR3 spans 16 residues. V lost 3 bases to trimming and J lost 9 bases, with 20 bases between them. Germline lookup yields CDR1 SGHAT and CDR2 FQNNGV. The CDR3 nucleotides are TGTGCCAGCAGCTTTAGGTCGGGTTCGAGCGGACAAAAACTGTTTTTT. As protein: CASSFRSGSSGQKLFF. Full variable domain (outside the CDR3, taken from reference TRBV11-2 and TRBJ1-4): EAGVAQSPRYKIIEKRQSVAFWCNPISGHATLYWYQQILGQGPKLLIQFQNNGVVDDSQLPKDRFSAERLKGVDSTLKIQPAKLEDSAVYLCASSFRSGSSGQKLFFGSGTQLSVL.

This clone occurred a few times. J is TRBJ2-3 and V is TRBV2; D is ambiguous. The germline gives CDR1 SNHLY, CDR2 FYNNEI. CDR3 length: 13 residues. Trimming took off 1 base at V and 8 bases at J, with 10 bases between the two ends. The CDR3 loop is CASSEDRVSTQYF. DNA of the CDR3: TGTGCCAGCAGTGAAGATCGGGTGTCTACGCAGTATTTT.

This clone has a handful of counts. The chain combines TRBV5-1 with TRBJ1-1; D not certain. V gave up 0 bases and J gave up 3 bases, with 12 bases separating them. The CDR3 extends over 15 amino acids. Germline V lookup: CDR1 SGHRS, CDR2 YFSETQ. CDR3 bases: TGCGCCAGCAGCTTGGCTGGTGACCCCGACACTGAAGCTTTCTTT. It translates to CASSLAGDPDTEAFF.

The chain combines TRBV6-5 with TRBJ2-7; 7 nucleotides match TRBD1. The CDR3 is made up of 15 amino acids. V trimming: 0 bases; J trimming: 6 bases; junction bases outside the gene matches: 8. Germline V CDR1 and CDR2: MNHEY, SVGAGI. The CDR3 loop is CASSYSWTGGVEQYF. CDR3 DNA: TGTGCCAGCAGTTACTCTTGGACAGGAGGAGTCGAGCAGTACTTC.

This CDR3 is CAILDRNTGELFF. CDR3 nucleotides: TGTGCCATCTTAGACAGGAACACCGGGGAGCTGTTTTTT. This chain joins TRBV28 and TRBJ2-2; a weak D match, TRBD1 (5 bases). The ends were cut back, 10 bases at V and 1 base at J, with 10 bases in the middle. The CDR3 has 13 residues. The germline V gene encodes CDR1 MDHEN and CDR2 SYDVKM.

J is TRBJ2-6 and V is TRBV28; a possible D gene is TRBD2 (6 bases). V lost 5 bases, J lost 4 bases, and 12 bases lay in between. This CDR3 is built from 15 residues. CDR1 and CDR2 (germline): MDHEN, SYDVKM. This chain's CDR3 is CASSGQGLGANVLTF. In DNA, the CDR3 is TGTGCCAGCAGTGGGCAGGGACTGGGGGCCAACGTCCTGACTTTC.

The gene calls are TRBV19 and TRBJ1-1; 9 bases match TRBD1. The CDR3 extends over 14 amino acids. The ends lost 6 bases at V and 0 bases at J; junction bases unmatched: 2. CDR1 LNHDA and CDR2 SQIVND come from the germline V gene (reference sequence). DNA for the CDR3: TGTGCCAGTAGGGGGGACAGGGTGAACACTGAAGCTTTCTTT. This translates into CASRGDRVNTEAFF. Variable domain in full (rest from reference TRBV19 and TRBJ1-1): DGGITQSPKYLFRKEGQNVTLSCEQNLNHDAMYWYRQDPGQGLRLIYYSQIVNDFQKGDIAEGYSVSREKKESFPLTVTSAQKNPTAFYLCASRGDRVNTEAFFGQGTRLTVV.

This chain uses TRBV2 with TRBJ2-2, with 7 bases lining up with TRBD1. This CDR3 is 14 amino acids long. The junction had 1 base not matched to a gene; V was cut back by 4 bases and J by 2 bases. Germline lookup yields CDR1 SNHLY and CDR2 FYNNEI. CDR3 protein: CASSGQGNTGELFF. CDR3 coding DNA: TGTGCCAGCAGTGGACAGGGAAACACCGGGGAGCTGTTTTTT. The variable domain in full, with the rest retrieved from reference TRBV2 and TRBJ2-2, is EPEVTQTPSHQVTQMGQEVILRCVPISNHLYFYWYRQILGQKVEFLVSFYNNEISEKSEIFDDQFSVERPDGSNFTLKIRSTKLEDSAMYFCASSGQGNTGELFFGEGSRLTVL.

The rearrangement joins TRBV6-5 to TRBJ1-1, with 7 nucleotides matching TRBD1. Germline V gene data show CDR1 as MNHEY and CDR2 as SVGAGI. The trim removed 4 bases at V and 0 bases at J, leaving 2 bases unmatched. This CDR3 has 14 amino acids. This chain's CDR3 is CASSSGGVNTEAFF. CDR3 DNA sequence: TGTGCCAGCAGTTCAGGGGGAGTGAACACTGAAGCTTTCTTT.

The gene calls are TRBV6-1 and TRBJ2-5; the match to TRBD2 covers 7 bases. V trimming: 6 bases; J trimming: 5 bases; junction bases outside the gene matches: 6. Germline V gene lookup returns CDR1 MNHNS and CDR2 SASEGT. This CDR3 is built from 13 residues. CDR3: CASRGGSVETQYF. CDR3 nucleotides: TGTGCCAGCAGGGGGGGGTCCGTCGAGACCCAGTACTTC.

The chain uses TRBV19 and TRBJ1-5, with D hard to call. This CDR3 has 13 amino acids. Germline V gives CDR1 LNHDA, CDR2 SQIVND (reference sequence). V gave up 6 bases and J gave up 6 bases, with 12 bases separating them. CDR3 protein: CASRDTGGQPQHF. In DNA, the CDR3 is TGTGCCAGTAGAGATACCGGCGGTCAGCCCCAGCATTTT.

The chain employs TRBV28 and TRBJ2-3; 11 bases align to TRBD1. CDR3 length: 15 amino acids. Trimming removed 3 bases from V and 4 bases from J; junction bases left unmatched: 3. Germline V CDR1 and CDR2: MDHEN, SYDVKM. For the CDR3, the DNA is TGTGCCAGCAGTTTCGGACAGGGGGCAGCAGATACGCAGTATTTT. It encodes CASSFGQGAADTQYF.

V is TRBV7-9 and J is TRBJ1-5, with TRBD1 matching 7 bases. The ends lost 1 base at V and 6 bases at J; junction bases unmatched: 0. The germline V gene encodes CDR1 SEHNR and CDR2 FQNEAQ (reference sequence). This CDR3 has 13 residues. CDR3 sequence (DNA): TGTGCCAGCAGCTTAGAGGGGGCTCAGCCCCAGCATTTT. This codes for CASSLEGAQPQHF.

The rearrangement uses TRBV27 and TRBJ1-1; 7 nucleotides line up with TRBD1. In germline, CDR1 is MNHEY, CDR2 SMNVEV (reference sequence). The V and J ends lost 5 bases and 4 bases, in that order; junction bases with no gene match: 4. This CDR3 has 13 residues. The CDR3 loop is CASSRGHGTEAFF. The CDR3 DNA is TGTGCCAGCAGTAGGGGGCACGGCACTGAAGCTTTCTTT.

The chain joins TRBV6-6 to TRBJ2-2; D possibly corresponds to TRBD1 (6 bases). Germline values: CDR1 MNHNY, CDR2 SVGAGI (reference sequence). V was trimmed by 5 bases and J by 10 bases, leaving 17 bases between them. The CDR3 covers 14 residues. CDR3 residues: CASSQGQTRSELFF. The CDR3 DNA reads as TGTGCCAGCAGTCAAGGACAGACCCGTTCGGAGCTGTTTTTT.

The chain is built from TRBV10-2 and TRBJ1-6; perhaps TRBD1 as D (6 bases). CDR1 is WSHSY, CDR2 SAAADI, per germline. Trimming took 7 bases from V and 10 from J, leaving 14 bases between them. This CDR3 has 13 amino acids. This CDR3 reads CASMQGQGSPLHF. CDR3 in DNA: TGCGCCAGCATGCAGGGGCAGGGATCACCCCTCCACTTT.

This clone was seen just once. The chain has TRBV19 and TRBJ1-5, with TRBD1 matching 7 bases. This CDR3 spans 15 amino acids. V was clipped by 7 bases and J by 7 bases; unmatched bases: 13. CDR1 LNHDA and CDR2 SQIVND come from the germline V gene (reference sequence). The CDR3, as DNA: TGTGCCAGTACCCAAGACAGGGAAGGAGGGCAGCCCCAGCATTTT. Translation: CASTQDREGGQPQHF.

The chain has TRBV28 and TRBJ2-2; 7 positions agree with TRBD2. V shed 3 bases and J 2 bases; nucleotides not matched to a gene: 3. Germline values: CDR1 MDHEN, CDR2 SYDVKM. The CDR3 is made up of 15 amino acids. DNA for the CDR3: TGTGCCAGCAGTTTTGGGGGGGTCAACACCGGGGAGCTGTTTTTT. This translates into CASSFGGVNTGELFF.

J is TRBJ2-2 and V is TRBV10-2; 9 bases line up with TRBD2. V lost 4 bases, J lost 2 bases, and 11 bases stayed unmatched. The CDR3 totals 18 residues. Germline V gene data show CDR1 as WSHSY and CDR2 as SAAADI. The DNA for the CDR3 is TGCGCCAGCAGTGTTGAGGCTAGCGGGATATCCAACACCGGGGAGCTGTTTTTT. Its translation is CASSVEASGISNTGELFF.